Listed here are 18 T cell receptor beta chains from one sample, sequenced in a study of blood T cell repertoires in COVID-19. TCRdb keeps only in-frame clones here, not all; method: immunoSEQ multiplex PCR. The table shows tens of thousands of clones, with roughly 88% occurring only once. The material sequenced was peripheral blood. The origin of the receptors is a human donor in a cohort sampled during active COVID-19.

V and J are TRBV7-8 and TRBJ1-3; the match to TRBD1 covers 8 bases. CDR1 and CDR2 from the germline V gene are SGHVS and FQNEAQ. J lost 4 bases, V lost 2 bases, and 19 bases had no gene match. The length of the CDR3 is 20 residues. CDR3 amino acids: CASSLRTGTFPGLPGNTIYF. DNA for the CDR3: TGTGCCAGCAGCTTAAGGACAGGGACCTTCCCAGGTCTCCCAGGAAACACCATATATTTT.

This clone came up a few times. The V gene is TRBV27, the J gene TRBJ1-4, with TRBD1 matching over 7 bases. Germline V lookup: CDR1 MNHEY, CDR2 SMNVEV (reference sequence). V gave up 5 bases and J gave up 5 bases; unmatched junction bases: 8. This CDR3 has 15 amino acids. The CDR3 loop reads CASSRVGTANEKLFF. The DNA of the CDR3 is TGTGCCAGCAGTCGAGTCGGGACAGCAAATGAAAAACTGTTTTTT.

V and J are TRBV4-1 and TRBJ2-1; 8 bases match TRBD2. The ends lost 4 bases at V and 2 bases at J; junction bases unmatched: 7. This CDR3 region has 16 residues. Looked up from germline, CDR1 is MGHRA and CDR2 is YSYEKL. CDR3: CASSLSGGVTYNEQFF. CDR3 coding DNA: TGCGCCAGCAGCCTTTCGGGGGGGGTCACCTACAATGAGCAGTTCTTC.

The chain recombines TRBV2 with TRBJ2-1; 8 nucleotides agree with TRBD2. Germline V CDR1 and CDR2: SNHLY, FYNNEI. V was clipped by 6 bases and J by 0 bases; unmatched bases: 16. The CDR3 contains 19 residues. The CDR3 region is CASRISGSERRSSYNEQFF. CDR3 nucleotide sequence: TGTGCCAGCAGGATAAGCGGGAGCGAAAGGCGGAGCTCCTACAATGAGCAGTTCTTC.

This chain's CDR3 is CASSLGQLAGAETQYF. The CDR3 DNA reads as TGTGCCAGCAGCTTAGGCCAGCTAGCGGGGGCAGAGACCCAGTACTTC. The J gene is TRBJ2-5, the V gene TRBV13, with 10 bases lining up with TRBD2. This CDR3 comprises 16 residues. Germline-derived CDR1 and CDR2 are PRHDT and FYEKMQ (reference sequence). The junction had 5 bases not matched to a gene; V was cut back by 0 bases and J by 4 bases.

Written as DNA, the CDR3 is TGTGCAAGTCGTCCCCCCCCCTGGCGGGAGGTAGGGAATGAGCAGTTCTTC. Translated, it gives CASRPPPWREVGNEQFF. The V call is TRBV12-2, the J call TRBJ2-1; TRBD2 was called by the table and not checked on the DNA. TRBV12-2 constitutes a pseudogene. The CDR3 spans 17 residues.

The chain couples TRBV19 to TRBJ2-3; 9 bases are shared with TRBD2. V lost 7 bases to trimming and J lost 4 bases; unmatched junction nucleotides: 6. The CDR3 runs 14 residues. Germline V gene data show CDR1 as LNHDA and CDR2 as SQIVND (reference sequence). The CDR3 protein is CASNRREGADTQYF. The CDR3 DNA sequence: TGTGCCAGTAACAGGCGGGAGGGCGCAGATACGCAGTATTTT. Combining the CDR3 with reference TRBV19 and TRBJ2-3 gives the whole variable domain DGGITQSPKYLFRKEGQNVTLSCEQNLNHDAMYWYRQDPGQGLRLIYYSQIVNDFQKGDIAEGYSVSREKKESFPLTVTSAQKNPTAFYLCASNRREGADTQYFGPGTRLTVL.

This chain uses TRBV23-1 with TRBJ2-7; 9 bases match TRBD1. TRBV23-1 is an ORF for which the function is uncertain. The CDR3 runs 20 residues. Unmatched junction bases numbered 22, after V lost 2 bases and J lost 5 bases. For the CDR3, the DNA is TGCGCCAGCAGTCAACCCCAAACTACAGGGGGCTACACCCACAGTGACGAGCAGTACTTC. Protein sequence: CASSQPQTTGGYTHSDEQYF.

This chain uses TRBV19 with TRBJ1-2; 7 bases agree with TRBD1. Germline CDR1 is LNHDA and CDR2 is SQIVND (reference sequence). The CDR3 consists of 19 residues. The J segment lost 8 bases and the V segment lost 1 base, leaving 22 bases of the junction unmatched. The CDR3 nucleotides are TGTGCCAGTAGTATAGGGGGAACTACCTGGACAGGATTTTTGAGGGGCTACACCTTC. It specifies CASSIGGTTWTGFLRGYTF. Full variable domain (rest looked up from reference TRBV19 and TRBJ1-2): DGGITQSPKYLFRKEGQNVTLSCEQNLNHDAMYWYRQDPGQGLRLIYYSQIVNDFQKGDIAEGYSVSREKKESFPLTVTSAQKNPTAFYLCASSIGGTTWTGFLRGYTFGSGTRLTVV.

This clone has more than one count but fewer than ten. The chain couples TRBV20-1 to TRBJ2-1; perhaps TRBD2 as D (5 bases). The CDR3 totals 14 residues. Germline V CDR1 and CDR2: DFQATT, SNEGSKA (reference sequence). V was shortened by 3 bases and J by 0 bases, with 9 bases between the two germline ends. Here the CDR3 reads CSASRDGSYNEQFF. DNA for the CDR3: TGCAGTGCTAGTCGGGATGGCTCCTACAATGAGCAGTTCTTC.

The genes are TRBV12-3 or TRBV12-4 and TRBJ2-7; the match to TRBD2 covers 9 bases. This CDR3 contains 13 residues. The junction had 6 bases not matched to a gene; V was cut back by 8 bases and J by 4 bases. CDR3 nucleotides: TGTGCCAGCCGACCTAGCGGGGTGTACGAGCAGTACTTC. Its translation is CASRPSGVYEQYF.

The chain couples TRBV15 to TRBJ1-2, with D unresolved. The CDR3 loop spans 15 amino acids. With 3 bases removed from V and 7 bases from J, the gap between germline ends came to 18 bases. Germline CDR1 LNHNV, CDR2 YYDKDF (reference sequence). DNA for the CDR3: TGTGCCACCAGCAGTTCGGCAGCGCTGGCGCGTGGCTACACCTTC. Residues: CATSSSAALARGYTF.

This clone has a single count. The V call is TRBV12-5, the J call TRBJ2-1; D is uncertain. The V and J ends lost 5 bases and 0 bases respectively, with 11 bases between them. The germline CDR1 and CDR2 sequences are LGHNT and FRNRAP. There are 15 residues in the CDR3. For the CDR3, the DNA is TGTGCTAGTGGTCTCGGGTCGAGCTCCTACAATGAGCAGTTCTTC. Its translation: CASGLGSSSYNEQFF.

For this clone: At the DNA level, this CDR3 is encoded by other sequences in the same sample as well. The CDR3 region is CASSEYGTANIQYF. CDR3 nucleotide sequence: TGTGCCAGCAGTGAATACGGGACAGCAAACATTCAGTACTTC. The chain links TRBV25-1 to TRBJ2-4, with 7 bases lining up with TRBD1. CDR1 is MGHDK and CDR2 is SYGVNS in the germline V gene. CDR3 length: 14 amino acids. V lost 0 bases to trimming and J lost 6 bases; unmatched junction nucleotides: 2.

V and J are TRBV6-4 and TRBJ2-2; 9 bases agree with TRBD1. This CDR3 has 17 amino acids. The J segment lost 6 bases and the V segment lost 0 bases, leaving 8 bases of the junction unmatched. Germline CDR1 and CDR2: MRHNA and SNTAGT. The CDR3 loop is CASSDSKGQGRAGELFF. DNA of the CDR3: TGTGCCAGCAGTGACTCGAAAGGACAGGGGAGGGCCGGGGAGCTGTTTTTT.

The chain carries TRBV7-9 and TRBJ1-1; no clear D gene. The CDR3 extends over 13 amino acids. Germline-derived CDR1 and CDR2 are SEHNR and FQNEAQ (reference sequence). Trimming removed 1 base at V and 5 bases at J, with 8 bases between. CDR3 residues: CASSLDTGTEAFF. The CDR3 DNA sequence: TGTGCCAGCAGCTTAGATACCGGGACTGAAGCTTTCTTT.

The chain has TRBV28 and TRBJ1-4; D is perhaps TRBD1 (5 bases). Per the germline V gene, CDR1 is MDHEN and CDR2 is SYDVKM. Trimming left V 5 bases short and J 8 bases short, with 15 bases between. The CDR3 totals 14 residues. The CDR3 loop is CASSPTDGGEKLFF. Written as DNA, the CDR3 is TGTGCCAGCAGTCCCACGGACGGGGGAGAAAAACTGTTTTTT.

The chain recombines TRBV5-8 with TRBJ1-5; no firm D call. The CDR3 is 13 amino acids. Trimming removed 4 bases at V and 1 base at J, with 6 bases between. The germline V gene has CDR1 SGHTS and CDR2 YDEGEE. As DNA, the CDR3 is TGTGCCAGCAGCCTGAGAAGCAATCAGCCCCAGCATTTT. This sequence encodes CASSLRSNQPQHF.